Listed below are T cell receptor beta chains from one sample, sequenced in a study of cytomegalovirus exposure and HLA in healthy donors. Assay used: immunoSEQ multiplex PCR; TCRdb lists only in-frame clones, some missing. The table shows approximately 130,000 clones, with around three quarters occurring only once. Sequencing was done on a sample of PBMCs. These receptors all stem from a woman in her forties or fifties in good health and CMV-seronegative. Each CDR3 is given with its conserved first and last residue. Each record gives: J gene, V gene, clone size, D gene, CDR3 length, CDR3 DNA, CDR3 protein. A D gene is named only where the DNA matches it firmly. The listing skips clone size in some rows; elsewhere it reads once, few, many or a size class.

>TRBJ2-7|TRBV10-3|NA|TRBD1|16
TGTGCCATCGGGACAGGGGAACGACGGGAGGTATCCGAGCAGTACTTC
CAIGTGERREVSEQYF
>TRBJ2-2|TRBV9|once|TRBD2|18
TGTGCCAGCAGCTCGCCGGGACTAGCGGCGATCGGCACCGGGGAGCTGTTTTTT
CASSSPGLAAIGTGELFF
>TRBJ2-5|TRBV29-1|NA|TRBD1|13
TGCAGCGGTGGACAGGGGGAGGGGGAGACCCAGTACTTC
CSGGQGEGETQYF
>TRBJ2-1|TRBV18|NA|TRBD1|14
TGTGCCAGCTCACCGTCCGGGACAGGTAAAGAGCAGTTCTTC
CASSPSGTGKEQFF
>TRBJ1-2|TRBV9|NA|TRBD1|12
TGTGCCAGCAGCGGGGACAGGGGGAGGATCACCTTC
CASSGDRGRITF
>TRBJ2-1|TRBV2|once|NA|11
TGTGCCAGCAGTCCCCTTTATGAGCAGTTCTTC
CASSPLYEQFF
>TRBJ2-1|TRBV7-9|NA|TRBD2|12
TGTGCCAGCAGCCCCCCCGGGACTAGCGAGTTCTTC
CASSPPGTSEFF
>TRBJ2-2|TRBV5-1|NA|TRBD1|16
TGCGCCAGCAGCTTCAGGGGACAGGGCGACACCGGGGAGCTGTTTTTT
CASSFRGQGDTGELFF
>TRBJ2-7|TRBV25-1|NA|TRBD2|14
TGTGCCAGCAGTGAATGGGGGGGGACCTACGAGCAGTACTTC
CASSEWGGTYEQYF
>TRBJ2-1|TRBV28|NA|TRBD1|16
TGTGCCAGCAGTCCTCTACAGGGGTCCACCTACAATGAGCAGTTCTTC
CASSPLQGSTYNEQFF
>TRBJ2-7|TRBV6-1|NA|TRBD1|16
TGTGCCAGCAGTGGATGGGACGGCAGGGGGACCTACGAGCAGTACTTC
CASSGWDGRGTYEQYF
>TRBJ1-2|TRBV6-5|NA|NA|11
TGTGCCAGCGGCGGGCGGGCCGCCTCCGCCTTC
CASGGRAASAF
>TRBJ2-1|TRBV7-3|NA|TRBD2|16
TGTGCCAGCAGCTTATCGCCTAGCGGGTCTTACAATGAGCAGTTCTTC
CASSLSPSGSYNEQFF
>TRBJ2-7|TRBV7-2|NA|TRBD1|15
TGTGCCAGCAGCTTAAGGGTACCAGGGGGCGACGAGCAGTACTTC
CASSLRVPGGDEQYF
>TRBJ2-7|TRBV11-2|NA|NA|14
TGTGCCAGCAGCCCGATGGACAGACTGGGGGAGCAGTACTTC
CASSPMDRLGEQYF
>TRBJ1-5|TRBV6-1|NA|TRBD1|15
TGTGCCAGCAGTGAAAACCAGGGGGCACGGCAGCCCCAGCATTTT
CASSENQGARQPQHF
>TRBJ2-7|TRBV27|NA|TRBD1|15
TGTGCCAGCAGTGGTCTGGGACAGGGGCGCAACGAGCAGTACTTC
CASSGLGQGRNEQYF
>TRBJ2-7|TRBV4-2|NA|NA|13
TGTGCCAGCAGCCAAGATCTGGGGGGCGAGCAGTACTTC
CASSQDLGGEQYF
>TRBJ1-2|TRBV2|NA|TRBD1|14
TGTGCCAGCAGTGACGCACAGGGGTACTATGGCTACACCTTC
CASSDAQGYYGYTF
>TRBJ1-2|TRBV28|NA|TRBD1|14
TGTGCCAGTGATACAGGGGACCCTCGCTATGGCTACACCTTC
CASDTGDPRYGYTF
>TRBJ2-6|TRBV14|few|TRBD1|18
TGTGCCAGCAGCCAAGGGGGGACAGCAAATTCTGGGGCCAACGTCCTGACTTTC
CASSQGGTANSGANVLTF
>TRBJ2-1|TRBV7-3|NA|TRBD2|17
TGTGCCAGCAGCCCAAGGGAGGGGACTAGCGGGTTAAATGAGCAGTTCTTC
CASSPREGTSGLNEQFF
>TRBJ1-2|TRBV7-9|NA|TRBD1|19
TGTGCCAGCAGGACAGGGGGTAACGGGAACCCGCGACAGGTTGATGGCTACACCTTC
CASRTGGNGNPRQVDGYTF
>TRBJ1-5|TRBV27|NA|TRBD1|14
TGTGCCAGCAGTCAGGGGGCCATAAATCAGCCCCAGCATTTT
CASSQGAINQPQHF
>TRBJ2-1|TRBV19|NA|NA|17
TGTGCCAGTAGTATGGACCCCCTAGCGCCGGCCTACAATGAGCAGTTCTTC
CASSMDPLAPAYNEQFF
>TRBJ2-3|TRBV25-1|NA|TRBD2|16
TGTGCCAGCAGTCCTTCCCTAGCGGGAAAGGAAGATACGCAGTATTTT
CASSPSLAGKEDTQYF
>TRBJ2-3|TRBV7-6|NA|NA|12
TGTGCCAGCAGCTCCTTCACAGATACGCAGTATTTT
CASSSFTDTQYF
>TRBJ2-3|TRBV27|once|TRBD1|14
TGTGCCAGCGGGGGACAGGGGAGCACAGATACGCAGTATTTT
CASGGQGSTDTQYF
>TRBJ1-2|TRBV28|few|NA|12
TGTGCCAGCAGTTCCGGGGGTTATGGCTACACCTTC
CASSSGGYGYTF
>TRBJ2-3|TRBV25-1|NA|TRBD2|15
TGTGCCAGCAGTGAACTAGCGGGAGCTATGGATACGCAGTATTTT
CASSELAGAMDTQYF
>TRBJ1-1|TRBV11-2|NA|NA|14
TGTGCCAGCAGCTCCCGGGTATCGATATCTGAAGCTTTCTTT
CASSSRVSISEAFF
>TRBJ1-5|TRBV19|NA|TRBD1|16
TGTGCCAGTAGATGGGGACAGGGGGCGCGGGAACAGCCCCAGCATTTT
CASRWGQGAREQPQHF
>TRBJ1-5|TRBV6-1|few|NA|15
TGTGCCAGCAGTGAAAGGCGGAGGGTCAATCAGCCCCAGCATTTT
CASSERRRVNQPQHF
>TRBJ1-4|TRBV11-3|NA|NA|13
TGTGCCAGCAGCCCCCAGGGCGGTGAAAAACTGTTTTTT
CASSPQGGEKLFF
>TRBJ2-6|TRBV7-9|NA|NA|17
TGTGCCAGCAGCTTCCCGGGACTGTCCTCTGGGGCCAACGTCCTGACTTTC
CASSFPGLSSGANVLTF
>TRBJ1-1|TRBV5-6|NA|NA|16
TGTGCCAGCAGCTGGGGGACACCCAGGCCCAACACTGAAGCTTTCTTT
CASSWGTPRPNTEAFF
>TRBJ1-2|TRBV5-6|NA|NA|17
TGTGCCAGCAGCTTGGGTTCAGGACTCCGGATGAACTATGGCTACCCCTTC
CASSLGSGLRMNYGYPF
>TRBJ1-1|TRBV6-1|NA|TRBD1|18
TGTGCCAGCAGTGCCTTGGTGACAGGGGGCCATTTAGGCACTGAAGCTTTCTTT
CASSALVTGGHLGTEAFF
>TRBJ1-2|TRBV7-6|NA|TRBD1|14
TGTGCCAGCAGCTTGTTACAGGGGGTCCATGGCTACACCTTC
CASSLLQGVHGYTF
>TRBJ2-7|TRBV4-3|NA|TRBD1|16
TGCGCCAGCAGCCAAGACCACAGGGGTCGGTCGGAGAAGCAGTACTTC
CASSQDHRGRSEKQYF
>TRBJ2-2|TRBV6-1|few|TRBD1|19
TGTGCCAGCAGTCAAGACCCCGCCCGGGACAGAGTGAACACCGGGGAGCTGTTTTTT
CASSQDPARDRVNTGELFF
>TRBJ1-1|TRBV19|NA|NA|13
TGTGCCAGTAGTGTCAGGGTAGACACTGAAGCTTTCTTT
CASSVRVDTEAFF
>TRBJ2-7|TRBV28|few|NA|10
TGTGTGGCTGGAAACTACGAGCAGTACTTC
CVAGNYEQYF
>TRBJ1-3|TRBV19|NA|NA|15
TGTGCCAGTAGTGAGACAATCCGATCTGGAAACACCATATATTTT
CASSETIRSGNTIYF
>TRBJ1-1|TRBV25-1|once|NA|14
TGTGCCAGCAGGGAAACAGGGCTGCACACTGAAGCTTTCTTT
CASRETGLHTEAFF
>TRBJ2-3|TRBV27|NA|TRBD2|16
TGTGCCACTTCCCCCCTTACGGGAGGCCCCCCAGATACGCAGTATTTT
CATSPLTGGPPDTQYF